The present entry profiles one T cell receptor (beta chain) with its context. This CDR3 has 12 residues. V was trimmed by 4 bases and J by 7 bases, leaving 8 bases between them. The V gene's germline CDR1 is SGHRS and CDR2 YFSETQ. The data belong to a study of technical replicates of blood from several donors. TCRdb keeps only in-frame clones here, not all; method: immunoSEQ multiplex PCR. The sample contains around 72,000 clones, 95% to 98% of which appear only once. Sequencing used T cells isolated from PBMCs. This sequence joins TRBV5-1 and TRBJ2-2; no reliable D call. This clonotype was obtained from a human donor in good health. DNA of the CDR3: TGCGCCAGCAGCCCCAACGGCGGGGAGCTGTTTTTT. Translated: CASSPNGGELFF.